These T cell receptor beta chains were read from a single sample in a study of Ad26.COV2.S vaccination and SARS-CoV-2 variants. Only in-frame clones appear in the TCRdb table, and some are missing; sequencing was by immunoSEQ multiplex PCR. Altogether 410,000 or so clones are present, about nine tenths being singletons, with the ten largest covering over 1.5%. The sequencing used peripheral blood, collected in a trial of Ad26.COV2.S vaccine versus placebo. These receptors were taken from a person between 18 and 59 years old who received the Ad26.COV2.S COVID-19 vaccine or a placebo. Both conserved end residues are part of each CDR3. D genes are given only for firm matches. Not all rows give a size; the values are once, few, many and, for expanded clones, a class.

J gene	D gene	clone size	V gene	CDR3 protein	CDR3 DNA
TRBJ1-1	-	-	TRBV5-1	CASSLANSNTEAFF	TGCGCCAGCAGCTTGGCCAACTCGAACACTGAAGCTTTCTTT
TRBJ2-2	TRBD1	-	TRBV2	CASSAGTGRTGELFF	TGTGCCAGCAGTGCCGGGACAGGGAGGACCGGGGAGCTGTTTTTT
TRBJ2-1	TRBD1	-	TRBV19	CASSIYGTGNEQFF	TGTGCCAGTAGTATCTACGGGACAGGGAATGAGCAGTTCTTC
TRBJ1-5	-	-	TRBV7-2	CASSFQENQPQHF	TGTGCCAGCAGCTTCCAGGAGAATCAGCCCCAGCATTTT
TRBJ2-1	-	-	TRBV19	CASSIVGQGSYNEQFF	TGTGCCAGTAGTATAGTAGGGCAGGGGTCCTACAATGAGCAGTTCTTC
TRBJ2-1	TRBD1	-	TRBV9	CASSLQGARGYNEQFF	TGTGCCAGCAGCCTTCAGGGGGCGCGGGGTTACAATGAGCAGTTCTTC
TRBJ1-1	-	once	TRBV9	CASSAAGGNTEAFF	TGTGCCAGCAGCGCAGCGGGGGGGAACACTGAAGCTTTCTTT
TRBJ2-6	TRBD1	-	TRBV25-1	CASREQGAGANVLTF	TGTGCCAGCAGAGAACAGGGGGCTGGGGCCAACGTCCTGACTTTC
TRBJ2-3	TRBD2	-	TRBV5-6	CASNPFVSGGWTDTQYF	TGTGCCAGCAACCCCTTCGTTAGCGGGGGGTGGACAGATACGCAGTATTTT
TRBJ1-1	-	once	TRBV27	CASSLLFGQANSEAFF	TGTGCCAGCAGTTTATTGTTTGGGCAGGCCAACTCTGAAGCTTTCTTT
TRBJ2-1	TRBD1	-	TRBV29-1	CSVETSGTGAYNEQFF	TGCAGCGTTGAAACCTCCGGGACAGGGGCCTACAATGAGCAGTTCTTC
TRBJ2-3	TRBD2	-	TRBV4-3	CASSPQRGLTDTQYF	TGCGCCAGCAGCCCGCAGCGGGGCCTCACAGATACGCAGTATTTT
TRBJ1-1	-	-	TRBV28	CASRRDETTEAFF	TGTGCCAGCAGAAGGGATGAAACCACTGAAGCTTTCTTT
TRBJ1-1	-	-	TRBV10-3	CAISGSADGRTEAFF	TGTGCCATCAGTGGATCTGCCGACGGAAGAACTGAAGCTTTCTTT
TRBJ1-1	-	-	TRBV2	CASSFTGATEAFF	TGTGCCAGCAGTTTCACAGGCGCCACTGAAGCTTTCTTT
TRBJ2-6	TRBD1	-	TRBV6-5	CAAGGGGTGANVLTF	TGTGCCGCAGGGGGCGGTGGGACTGGGGCCAACGTCCTGACTTTC
TRBJ2-7	TRBD1	-	TRBV19	CASSSLGTGPDEQYF	TGTGCCAGTAGTAGCCTCGGGACAGGGCCCGACGAGCAGTACTTC
TRBJ2-7	TRBD1	-	TRBV6-2/TRBV6-3	CASRYSDRGSYEQYF	TGTGCCAGCAGATACTCGGACAGGGGTTCCTACGAGCAGTACTTC
TRBJ2-3	TRBD1	-	TRBV19	CASSIGQGATDTQYF	TGTGCCAGTAGTATTGGGCAGGGGGCGACAGATACGCAGTATTTT
TRBJ1-2	TRBD1	few	TRBV11-2	CASSLPGTGLGYTF	TGTGCCAGCAGCTTGCCCGGGACAGGGCTTGGCTACACCTTC
TRBJ2-5	TRBD1	-	TRBV19	CASSTLGTAQETQYF	TGTGCCAGTAGTACCTTAGGGACAGCCCAAGAGACCCAGTACTTC
TRBJ2-5	-	-	TRBV6-5	CASSYSSSLGGETQYF	TGTGCCAGCAGTTACTCATCCTCGCTAGGCGGGGAGACCCAGTACTTC
TRBJ1-5	TRBD1	once	TRBV7-2	CASSLRPTGYNQPQHF	TGTGCCAGCAGCTTACGACCGACAGGGTACAATCAGCCCCAGCATTTT
TRBJ1-2	-	-	TRBV25-1	CASSETGIGYTF	TGTGCCAGCAGTGAAACCGGGATTGGCTACACCTTC
TRBJ2-3	-	-	TRBV5-4	CASSDRGTPGDTQYF	TGTGCCAGCAGTGACCGGGGGACGCCAGGGGATACGCAGTATTTT
TRBJ2-7	TRBD2	-	TRBV4-3	CASSQDLRAGPTYEQYF	TGCGCCAGCAGCCAAGATCTGAGAGCGGGGCCCACTTACGAGCAGTACTTC
TRBJ2-3	-	-	TRBV29-1	CSAAGAAYDTQYF	TGCAGCGCCGCAGGGGCCGCTTATGATACGCAGTATTTT
TRBJ1-1	-	-	TRBV5-1	CASRPWSGLNTEAFF	TGCGCCAGCAGGCCTTGGAGCGGCCTGAACACTGAAGCTTTCTTT
TRBJ1-6	TRBD1	-	TRBV5-4	CAGRRGHNSPLHF	TGTGCCGGCCGCAGGGGGCATAATTCACCCCTCCACTTT
TRBJ1-1	-	-	TRBV3-1/TRBV3-2	CASSQDRVTNRLPKKNTEAFF	TGTGCCAGCAGCCAAGATAGAGTTACAAATAGACTCCCCAAAAAGAACACTGAAGCTTTCTTT
TRBJ1-2	TRBD1	-	TRBV27	CASSRGQGAGANYGYTF	TGTGCCAGCAGTCGTGGACAGGGGGCGGGAGCTAACTATGGCTACACCTTC
TRBJ2-6	-	-	TRBV25-1	CASSKGVGGANVLTF	TGTGCCAGCAGCAAGGGGGTTGGTGGGGCCAACGTCCTGACTTTC
TRBJ1-3	TRBD1	-	TRBV4-3	CASSQEEDPTGDGNTIYF	TGCGCCAGCAGCCAAGAAGAGGATCCCACAGGGGACGGAAACACCATATATTTT
TRBJ2-3	TRBD1	-	TRBV19	CASSIKTGGLTDTQYF	TGTGCCAGTAGTATAAAAACAGGGGGTCTGACAGATACGCAGTATTTT
TRBJ2-3	TRBD2	-	TRBV7-6	CASSSLSGLAGVGDTQYF	TGTGCCAGCAGCTCTCTATCGGGGCTAGCGGGGGTTGGAGATACGCAGTATTTT